Following are 5 T cell receptor beta chains from one sample sequenced in a study of T cell responses to AZD1222 COVID-19 vaccine. Only in-frame clones appear in the TCRdb table, and some are missing; sequencing was by immunoSEQ multiplex PCR. The sample shows under 150,000 clones, 93% of them seen only once. The sample in question was peripheral blood, obtained on day 0 of AZD1222 vaccination. Receptor source: an adult in good health.

The rearrangement uses TRBV7-2 and TRBJ2-5; D gene ambiguous. The V end lost 4 bases, the J end lost 7 bases, and 7 bases lay between the germline ends. This CDR3 contains 11 residues. Germline loops: CDR1 SGHTA, CDR2 FQGNSA. The CDR3 protein is CASSSGGTQYF. The DNA for the CDR3 is TGTGCCAGCAGCTCGGGCGGGACCCAGTACTTC. The full variable domain, in which reference TRBV7-2 and TRBJ2-5 provide the parts outside the CDR3, is GAGVSQSPSNKVTEKGKDVELRCDPISGHTALYWYRQSLGQGLEFLIYFQGNSAPDKSGLPSDRFSAERTGGSVSTLTIQRTQQEDSAVYLCASSSGGTQYFGPGTRLLVL.

This clone occurred once. This chain joins TRBV15 and TRBJ2-5; 10 bases match TRBD1. CDR1 LNHNV and CDR2 YYDKDF come from the germline V gene (reference sequence). The CDR3 spans 16 residues. V was pared by 0 bases and J by 3 bases, with 4 bases of the junction left unmatched. DNA of the CDR3: TGTGCCACCAGCAGAGATGGAGGACAGGGGGAAGAGACCCAGTACTTC. Protein product: CATSRDGGQGEETQYF.

This chain uses TRBV18 with TRBJ1-5, with D hard to call. This CDR3 spans 15 amino acids. The V gene's germline CDR1 is KGHSH and CDR2 LQKENI. Trimming took off 3 bases at V and 4 bases at J, with 13 bases between the two ends. The CDR3 region is CASSPGWVANQPQHF. As DNA, the CDR3 is TGTGCCAGCTCACCCGGTTGGGTGGCAAATCAGCCCCAGCATTTT.

V is TRBV3-1 (or the pseudogene TRBV3-2) and J is TRBJ1-1; D not resolved. Per the germline V gene, CDR1 is LGHDT and CDR2 is YNNKEL (reference sequence). CDR3 length: 13 residues. Trimming pared 4 bases from V and 7 bases from J, leaving 13 bases between. The chain's CDR3 is CASSPLAANEAFF. The CDR3 DNA sequence: TGTGCCAGCAGCCCATTGGCGGCAAATGAAGCTTTCTTT.

The chain is built from TRBV7-9 and TRBJ2-2; D uncertain. The CDR3 runs to 16 residues. The V end lost 6 bases, the J end lost 0 bases, and 14 bases lay between the germline ends. Germline loops: CDR1 SEHNR, CDR2 FQNEAQ (reference sequence). CDR3 DNA: TGTGCCAGCAGTTTTAAGGCAGCTTCGAACACCGGGGAGCTGTTTTTT. It encodes CASSFKAASNTGELFF. Variable domain in full (rest from reference TRBV7-9 and TRBJ2-2): DTGVSQNPRHKITKRGQNVTFRCDPISEHNRLYWYRQTLGQGPEFLTYFQNEAQLEKSRLLSDRFSAERPKGSFSTLEIQRTEQGDSAMYLCASSFKAASNTGELFFGEGSRLTVL.